Below are 22 T cell receptor beta chains sequenced from a single sample in a study of cytomegalovirus exposure and HLA in healthy donors. It was with 60 Vbeta and 13 Jbeta primers that the PCR ran. Here immunoSEQ multiplex PCR was the method, and the copy in TCRdb shows in-frame clones only, minus some. Of around 93,000 clones listed, 70% to 85% are singletons. The specimen sequenced was PBMCs. These receptors were collected from a man aged 50-59 years in good health and CMV-seronegative.

J is TRBJ2-3 and V is TRBV4-1; 10 positions match TRBD2. From germline, CDR1 is MGHRA and CDR2 YSYEKL. The CDR3 has 18 residues. V was clipped by 0 bases and J by 7 bases; unmatched bases: 13. CDR3 loop: CASSQDTPTAGGLNTQYF. The CDR3 coding sequence is TGCGCCAGCAGCCAAGATACCCCTACAGCGGGAGGGCTGAATACGCAGTATTTT.

This chain uses TRBV5-6 with TRBJ1-3, with 7 bases lining up with TRBD1. The CDR3 totals 17 residues. The germline CDR1 and CDR2 sequences are SGHDT and YYEEEE. The trim removed 2 bases at V and 0 bases at J, leaving 8 bases unmatched. In DNA form, the CDR3 reads TGTGCCAGCAGCTTCTACAGGGGCCTCCTCTCTGGAAACACCATATATTTT. Residues: CASSFYRGLLSGNTIYF.

The chain carries TRBV6-5 and TRBJ1-1, with 8 bases that match TRBD1. V was pared by 0 bases and J by 0 bases, with 3 bases of the junction left unmatched. Per germline, CDR1 MNHEY and CDR2 SVGAGI. The CDR3 has 16 residues. CDR3 region: CASSYSNRGMNTEAFF. The CDR3 DNA reads as TGTGCCAGCAGTTACTCTAACAGGGGGATGAACACTGAAGCTTTCTTT.

This sequence joins TRBV19 and TRBJ1-6, with TRBD1 identical over 10 bases. V was clipped by 5 bases and J by 6 bases; unmatched bases: 7. From germline, CDR1 is LNHDA and CDR2 SQIVND (reference sequence). The CDR3 extends over 16 amino acids. The CDR3 sequence is CASSPRQGAGNSPLHF. CDR3 in DNA: TGTGCCAGTAGTCCTAGACAGGGGGCCGGTAATTCACCCCTCCACTTT. The variable domain in full, with the rest retrieved from reference TRBV19 and TRBJ1-6, is DGGITQSPKYLFRKEGQNVTLSCEQNLNHDAMYWYRQDPGQGLRLIYYSQIVNDFQKGDIAEGYSVSREKKESFPLTVTSAQKNPTAFYLCASSPRQGAGNSPLHFGNGTRLTVT.

CDR3 sequence reads: CASSDERTDPYGYTF. CDR3 sequence (DNA): TGTGCCAGCAGCGACGAGCGGACCGACCCCTATGGCTACACCTTC. J is TRBJ1-2 and V is TRBV2, with no clear D. V was pared by 6 bases and J by 4 bases, with 18 bases between. The CDR3 runs to 15 residues. Germline V gene data show CDR1 as SNHLY and CDR2 as FYNNEI.

This chain links TRBV28 with TRBJ1-5; the D is unclear. Germline assignment: CDR1 MDHEN and CDR2 SYDVKM. V gave up 1 base and J gave up 0 bases, with 13 bases separating them. The CDR3 contains 17 residues. The CDR3 sequence: CASSLYSRHVSNQPQHF. CDR3 DNA sequence: TGTGCCAGCAGTTTATATTCCCGACATGTTAGCAATCAGCCCCAGCATTTT.

The chain couples TRBV10-3 to TRBJ1-2; 9 bases match TRBD1. The germline gives CDR1 ENHRY, CDR2 SYGVKD. CDR3 length: 13 amino acids. The V and J ends lost 8 bases and 0 bases, in that order; junction bases with no gene match: 1. CDR3 in amino acids: CAIRQGANYGYTF. The CDR3, as DNA: TGTGCCATCCGACAGGGGGCTAACTATGGCTACACCTTC.

CDR3 sequence (DNA): TGTGCCAGCAAGGGAGGGGAGCAGTACTTC. It is translated as CASKGGEQYF. The chain recombines TRBV28 with TRBJ2-7, with TRBD2 matching over 7 bases. There are 10 residues in the CDR3. Trimming cost V 7 bases and J 7 bases; bases outside gene matches: 1. CDR1 and CDR2 (germline): MDHEN, SYDVKM.

The V and J genes are TRBV19 and TRBJ2-3; maybe TRBD1 (6 bases). The CDR3 has 13 amino acids. Germline CDR1 is LNHDA and CDR2 is SQIVND (reference sequence). Deletions cut 8 bases from V and 5 bases from J, with 14 bases between. CDR3 amino acids: CASGDRYLDTQYF. For the CDR3, the DNA is TGTGCCAGTGGTGACAGGTACCTAGATACGCAGTATTTT.

This rearrangement joins TRBV7-2 to TRBJ1-1; D is unclear. CDR3 length: 13 amino acids. The V end was cut by 5 bases, the J end by 4 bases, with 11 bases between. Looked up from germline, CDR1 is SGHTA and CDR2 is FQGNSA. The CDR3, as DNA: TGTGCCAGCAGCCTGCTTTTGGCCACTGAAGCTTTCTTT. Translation gives CASSLLLATEAFF.

Only one count was recorded for this clone. CDR3 nucleotide sequence: TGTGCCAGCAGTGCCGTGACTGGGAGTAACATTCAGTACTTC. This encodes CASSAVTGSNIQYF. The rearrangement joins TRBV6-4 to TRBJ2-4; the D gene is possibly TRBD2 (5 bases). Germline V gives CDR1 MRHNA, CDR2 SNTAGT. The CDR3 covers 14 residues. V lost 4 bases, J lost 7 bases, and 14 bases lay in between.

The V and J genes are TRBV15 and TRBJ1-3; 8 bases line up with TRBD1. The J segment lost 2 bases and the V segment lost 5 bases, leaving 5 bases of the junction unmatched. The CDR3 totals 15 residues. Germline lookup yields CDR1 LNHNV and CDR2 YYDKDF (reference sequence). The CDR3 DNA follows: TGTGCCACCAGCCCCGACAGGGGAGCTGGAAACACCATATATTTT. Protein product: CATSPDRGAGNTIYF.

The genes are TRBV29-1 and TRBJ1-1; 10 bases are a match to TRBD1. The CDR3 is 12 residues long. Germline V gives CDR1 SQVTM, CDR2 ANQGSEA. The ends lost 4 bases at V and 4 bases at J; junction bases unmatched: 0. CDR3 coding DNA: TGCAGCGTTGGGGACAGGGGCACTGAAGCTTTCTTT. It encodes CSVGDRGTEAFF.

J is TRBJ2-1 and V is TRBV5-1, with D possibly TRBD1 on 5 matching bases. The germline V and J ends were trimmed by 0 bases and 6 bases, with 10 bases remaining between them. The CDR3 has 14 amino acids. The germline CDR1 and CDR2 sequences are SGHRS and YFSETQ. This CDR3 is CASSLGQSPNEQFF. The DNA of the CDR3 is TGCGCCAGCAGCTTGGGACAGAGCCCCAATGAGCAGTTCTTC.

In its sample, this clone was seen a few times. V is TRBV6-6 and J is TRBJ2-2, with TRBD1 matching over 9 bases. With V trimmed by 6 bases and J by 5 bases, 10 bases remained unmatched. Germline-derived CDR1 and CDR2 are MNHNY and SVGAGI (reference sequence). The CDR3 is 16 amino acids. The CDR3 is CASSPPGQGKTGELFF. The CDR3 region has the DNA TGTGCCAGCAGCCCCCCGGGACAGGGTAAAACCGGGGAGCTGTTTTTT.

The chain employs TRBV6-6 and TRBJ1-5; 9 bases agree with TRBD1. The germline V gene has CDR1 MNHNY and CDR2 SVGAGI (reference sequence). The junction had 7 bases not matched to a gene; V was cut back by 4 bases and J by 3 bases. CDR3 length equals 16 residues. The CDR3 sequence is CASSSGTGPNNQPQHF. DNA of the CDR3: TGTGCCAGCAGTTCCGGGACAGGGCCGAACAATCAGCCCCAGCATTTT.

J is TRBJ1-6 and V is TRBV28, with D hard to call. CDR1 and CDR2 (germline): MDHEN, SYDVKM. The CDR3 runs to 14 residues. The V end was cut by 6 bases, the J end by 7 bases, with 13 bases between. The CDR3 DNA follows: TGTGCCAGCAGCACGACAAACCCCAATTCACCCCTCCACTTT. It yields the protein CASSTTNPNSPLHF.

This clone was counted a few times. This chain uses TRBV6-6 with TRBJ1-5; D not certain. The CDR3 is made up of 11 amino acids. Trimming cost V 6 bases and J 9 bases, with 9 bases left between them. Germline V gives CDR1 MNHNY, CDR2 SVGAGI (reference sequence). In nucleotides, the CDR3 is TGTGCCAGCAGCCCTCGGGGGCCCCAGCATTTT. Amino acids: CASSPRGPQHF.

The chain links TRBV18 to TRBJ2-7; a possible D gene is TRBD2 (6 bases). The germline CDR1 and CDR2 sequences are KGHSH and LQKENI. The CDR3 sequence is 15 residues long. Trimming took 8 bases from V and 5 from J, leaving 22 bases between them. The CDR3 DNA sequence: TGTGCCAGCACCCTCTCGGCGGGAAACTTCGACGAGCAGTACTTC. Its translation: CASTLSAGNFDEQYF.

V gene TRBV29-1 combines with J gene TRBJ2-3; 8 positions match TRBD2. V was pared by 5 bases and J by 2 bases, with 12 bases of the junction left unmatched. CDR3 length: 16 residues. The V gene's germline CDR1 is SQVTM and CDR2 ANQGSEA. The CDR3 nucleotides read TGCAGCGTTCCAGCGGGAGCTACAGCACACACAGATACGCAGTATTTT. Amino acid sequence: CSVPAGATAHTDTQYF.

J is TRBJ2-7 and V is TRBV10-2; TRBD2 matches at 11 bases. Germline loops: CDR1 WSHSY, CDR2 SAAADI. This CDR3 contains 16 residues. Losses at the gene ends were 4 bases for V and 3 bases for J; bases not matched to a gene: 8. The CDR3 reads CASSVAGGNHLYEQYF. Written as DNA, the CDR3 is TGCGCCAGCAGTGTAGCGGGAGGGAACCACCTCTACGAGCAGTACTTC.

The chain combines TRBV5-1 with TRBJ2-7, with 13 bases that match TRBD2. The CDR3 is 19 amino acids. J gave up 7 bases and V 2 bases, and 18 bases lay outside the gene matches. CDR1 and CDR2 (germline): SGHRS, YFSETQ. DNA of the CDR3: TGCGCCAGCAGCTTCCCGTCCGGGACTAGCGGGACGAGGGGTTTGGAGCAGTACTTC. Translated, it gives CASSFPSGTSGTRGLEQYF. Based on the CDR3 plus reference TRBV5-1 and TRBJ2-7, the full variable domain is KAGVTQTPRYLIKTRGQQVTLSCSPISGHRSVSWYQQTPGQGLQFLFEYFSETQRNKGNFPGRFSGRQFSNSRSEMNVSTLELGDSALYLCASSFPSGTSGTRGLEQYFGPGTRLTVT.